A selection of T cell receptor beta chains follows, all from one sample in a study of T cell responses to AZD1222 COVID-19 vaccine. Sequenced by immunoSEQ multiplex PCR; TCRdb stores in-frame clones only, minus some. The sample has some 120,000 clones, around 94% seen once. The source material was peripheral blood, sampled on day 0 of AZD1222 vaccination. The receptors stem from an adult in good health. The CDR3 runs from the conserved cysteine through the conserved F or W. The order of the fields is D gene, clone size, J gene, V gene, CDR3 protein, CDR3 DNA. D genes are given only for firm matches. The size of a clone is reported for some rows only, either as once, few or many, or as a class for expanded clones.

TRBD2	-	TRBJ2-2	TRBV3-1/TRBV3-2	CASSQGRLAGEAGELFF	TGTGCCAGCAGCCAAGGCCGACTAGCGGGAGAGGCCGGGGAGCTGTTTTTT
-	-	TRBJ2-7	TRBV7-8	CASSLYGAYEQYF	TGTGCCAGCAGCTTATACGGGGCCTACGAGCAGTACTTC
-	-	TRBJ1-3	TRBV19	CASSARDGRNTIYF	TGTGCCAGTAGTGCCCGGGACGGTAGAAACACCATATATTTT
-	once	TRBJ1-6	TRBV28	CATKDLNSPLHF	TGTGCCACCAAAGACCTTAATTCACCCCTCCACTTT
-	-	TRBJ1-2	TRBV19	CASSFVGVGGGYTF	TGTGCCAGCTCTTTTGTTGGGGTAGGTGGTGGCTACACCTTC
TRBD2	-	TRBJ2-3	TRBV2	CASSPGLAGTDTQYF	TGTGCCAGCAGTCCGGGACTAGCGGGCACAGATACGCAGTATTTT
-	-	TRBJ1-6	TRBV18	CASSPGGTVLGNSPLHF	TGTGCCAGCTCACCGGGGGGAACAGTTCTCGGTAATTCACCCCTCCACTTT
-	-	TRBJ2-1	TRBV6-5	CASSYRNEQFF	TGTGCCAGCAGTTACCGGAATGAGCAGTTCTTC
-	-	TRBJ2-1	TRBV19	CASGWVSLNEQFF	TGTGCCAGTGGTTGGGTTAGCCTCAATGAGCAGTTCTTC
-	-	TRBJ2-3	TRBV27	CASSPWATGTDTQYF	TGTGCCAGCAGCCCTTGGGCAACTGGGACAGATACGCAGTATTTT
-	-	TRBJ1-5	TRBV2	CASSEWVLGNQPQHF	TGTGCCAGCAGTGAATGGGTATTGGGCAATCAGCCCCAGCATTTT
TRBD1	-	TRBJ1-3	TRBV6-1	CASSEVWTGTGNTIYF	TGTGCCAGCAGTGAAGTTTGGACAGGGACTGGAAACACCATATATTTT
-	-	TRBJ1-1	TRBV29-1	CSASGGGYTEAFF	TGCAGCGCCTCGGGGGGCGGATACACTGAAGCTTTCTTT
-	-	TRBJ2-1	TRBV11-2	CASSFGRYLTGTYNEQFF	TGTGCCAGCAGCTTCGGCCGATATCTCACCGGGACTTACAATGAGCAGTTCTTC
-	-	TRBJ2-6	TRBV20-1	CSAREGTVLTF	TGCAGTGCTAGGGAAGGGACCGTCCTGACTTTC
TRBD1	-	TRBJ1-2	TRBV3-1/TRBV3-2	CASSRDSPYGYTF	TGTGCCAGCAGCCGGGACAGCCCCTATGGCTACACCTTC
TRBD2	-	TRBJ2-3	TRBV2	CASTAGGGTDTQYF	TGTGCCAGCACGGCGGGAGGGGGCACAGATACGCAGTATTTT
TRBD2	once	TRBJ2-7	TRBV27	CASNAGTSGTYEQYF	TGTGCCAGCAATGCCGGGACTAGCGGGACCTACGAGCAGTACTTC
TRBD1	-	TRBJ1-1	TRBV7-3	CASSPKGPRDREMNTEAFF	TGTGCCAGCAGTCCCAAAGGGCCTCGCGACAGGGAAATGAACACTGAAGCTTTCTTT
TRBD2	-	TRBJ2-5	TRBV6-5	CSSGRTSETQYF	TGTTCTAGCGGGAGGACTTCGGAGACCCAGTACTTC
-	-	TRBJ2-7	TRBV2	CASSYPGELAYEQYF	TGTGCCAGCAGTTACCCAGGAGAGCTAGCCTACGAGCAGTACTTC
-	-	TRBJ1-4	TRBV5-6	CASSRETDSNEKLFF	TGTGCCAGCAGCCGTGAAACAGATTCCAATGAAAAACTGTTTTTT
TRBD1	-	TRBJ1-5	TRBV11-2	CASSLGDRVNQPQHF	TGTGCCAGCAGCTTAGGGGACAGGGTCAATCAGCCCCAGCATTTT
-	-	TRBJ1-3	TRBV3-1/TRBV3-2	CASSQVVSAYSGNTIYF	TGTGCCAGCAGCCAAGTGGTCAGCGCCTACTCTGGAAACACCATATATTTT
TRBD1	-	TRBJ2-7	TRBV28	CASSMQGAYEQYF	TGTGCCAGCAGTATGCAGGGGGCCTACGAGCAGTACTTC
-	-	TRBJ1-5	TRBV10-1	CAPWRGREHQPQHF	TGCGCCCCATGGCGGGGCAGGGAGCATCAGCCCCAGCATTTT
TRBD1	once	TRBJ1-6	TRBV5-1	CASSVGTAPGNSPLHF	TGCGCCAGCAGCGTAGGGACAGCCCCCGGTAATTCACCCCTCCACTTT
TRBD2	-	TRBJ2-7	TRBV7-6	CASSWRLAGEYEQYF	TGTGCCAGCAGCTGGAGACTAGCGGGGGAATACGAGCAGTACTTC
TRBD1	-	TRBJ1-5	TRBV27	CASSRDRGGNQPQHF	TGTGCCAGCAGCCGAGACAGGGGGGGCAATCAGCCCCAGCATTTT
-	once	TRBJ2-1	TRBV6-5	CASIRGPHNEQFF	TGTGCCAGCATTCGGGGTCCCCACAATGAGCAGTTCTTC
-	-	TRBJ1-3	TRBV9	CASSRVLSGNTIYF	TGTGCCAGCAGCCGGGTCCTCTCTGGAAACACCATATATTTT
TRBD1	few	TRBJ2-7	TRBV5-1	CASSSQGQDAREQYF	TGCGCCAGCAGTTCCCAGGGACAGGACGCGAGAGAGCAGTACTTC
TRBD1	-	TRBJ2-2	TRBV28	CASSPFTGVPGELFF	TGTGCCAGCAGCCCCTTTACAGGGGTGCCCGGGGAGCTGTTTTTT
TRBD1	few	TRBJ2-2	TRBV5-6	CASNLRWGTGVPQGELFF	TGTGCCAGCAACCTCCGATGGGGGACAGGGGTTCCACAAGGGGAGCTGTTTTTT
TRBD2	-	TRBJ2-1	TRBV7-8	CASRPARLAVYNEQFF	TGTGCCAGCAGACCCGCACGACTAGCGGTCTACAATGAGCAGTTCTTC
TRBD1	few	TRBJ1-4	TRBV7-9	CASSLGQGRGSGEKLFF	TGTGCCAGCAGCTTAGGACAGGGACGAGGATCAGGCGAAAAACTGTTTTTT
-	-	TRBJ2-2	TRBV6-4	CATGASGELFF	TGTGCCACCGGGGCATCCGGGGAGCTGTTTTTT
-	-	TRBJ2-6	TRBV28	CASRLRGSGANVLTF	TGTGCCAGCAGGCTGCGAGGCTCTGGGGCCAACGTCCTGACTTTC
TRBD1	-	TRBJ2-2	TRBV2	CATPGTGGFSGELFF	TGTGCCACCCCCGGGACAGGGGGCTTCTCCGGGGAGCTGTTTTTT
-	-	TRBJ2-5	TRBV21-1	CASSGHHYETQYF	TGTGCCAGCAGCGGACACCATTACGAGACCCAGTACTTC
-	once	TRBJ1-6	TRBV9	CASSVSGGRNDNSPLHF	TGTGCCAGCAGCGTATCGGGGGGAAGGAACGATAATTCACCCCTCCACTTT
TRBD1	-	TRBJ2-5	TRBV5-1	CASSDTTTGGGETQYF	TGCGCCAGCAGCGACACTACCACAGGGGGTGGCGAGACCCAGTACTTC
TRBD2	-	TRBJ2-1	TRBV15	CATTPGLAGPNEQFF	TGTGCCACCACTCCGGGACTAGCGGGGCCCAATGAGCAGTTCTTC
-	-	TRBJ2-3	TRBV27	CASSLSVGFTDTQYF	TGTGCCAGCAGTTTATCGGTAGGCTTCACAGATACGCAGTATTTT
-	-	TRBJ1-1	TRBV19	CASSIDRWSLGGVIF	TGTGCCAGTAGTATAGATCGGTGGTCTCTGGGAGGTGTTATCTTT
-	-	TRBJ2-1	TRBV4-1	CASSQGLAKGLYNEQFF	TGCGCCAGCAGCCAAGGGTTGGCCAAGGGCCTGTACAATGAGCAGTTCTTC
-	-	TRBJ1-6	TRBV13	CASSFDRTNSPLHF	TGTGCCAGCAGCTTCGACAGAACAAATTCACCCCTCCACTTT
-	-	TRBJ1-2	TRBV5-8	CASSHLQRPYGYTF	TGTGCCAGCAGCCATTTACAACGCCCCTATGGCTACACCTTC